This is a list of T cell receptor beta chains from one sample in a study of PD-1 blockade in mismatch repair-deficient tumors. Some clones are missing from TCRdb's copy, which holds only in-frame ones; the method was immunoSEQ multiplex PCR. Found here are roughly 48,000 clones, more than 65% of them singletons; the top ten hold 2.5% to 4%. The specimen was PBMCs, collected before pembrolizumab treatment. These receptors were taken from an adult with mismatch repair-deficient cancer. Each CDR3 is given with its conserved first and last residue. The D gene is left open where the match is weak. Clone size appears in some rows only: once, few, many, or a class for an expanded clone.

clone size	D gene	J gene	V gene	CDR3 protein	CDR3 DNA
few	-	TRBJ1-5	TRBV9	CASSVYADQPQHF	TGTGCCAGCAGCGTGTATGCCGATCAGCCCCAGCATTTT
-	-	TRBJ2-7	TRBV5-5	CASSLGQDSEQYF	TGTGCCAGCAGCTTGGGTCAAGACAGCGAGCAGTACTTC
-	-	TRBJ2-1	TRBV7-9	CASSLVGYSYNEQFF	TGTGCCAGCAGCTTAGTAGGCTACAGTTACAATGAGCAGTTCTTC
-	-	TRBJ1-1	TRBV5-4	CASSQDFLGGSEAFF	TGTGCCAGCAGCCAAGATTTTTTGGGTGGGTCTGAAGCTTTCTTT
-	-	TRBJ2-2	TRBV10-2	CASSEATGELFF	TGCGCCAGCAGTGAGGCCACCGGGGAGCTGTTTTTT
-	-	TRBJ1-1	TRBV6-1	CASSEAWTSEAFF	TGTGCCAGCAGTGAAGCATGGACTTCTGAAGCTTTCTTT
-	-	TRBJ1-2	TRBV7-2	CASSLLRGGYTF	TGTGCCAGCAGCTTACTTCGGGGTGGCTACACCTTC
-	-	TRBJ2-2	TRBV9	CASSATWDMNTGELFF	TGTGCCAGCAGCGCAACCTGGGACATGAACACCGGGGAGCTGTTTTTT
-	TRBD1	TRBJ2-1	TRBV19	CASSRRRQGAYNEQFF	TGTGCCAGTAGTAGAAGACGGCAGGGGGCCTACAATGAGCAGTTCTTC
-	-	TRBJ1-1	TRBV6-1	CASSGEGGRTEAFF	TGTGCCAGCAGTGGAGAAGGGGGAAGGACTGAAGCTTTCTTT
-	-	TRBJ2-3	TRBV6-1	CATSYRGPDTQYF	TGTGCCACCTCTTATCGCGGGCCAGATACGCAGTATTTT
few	-	TRBJ2-2	TRBV27	CASSLAGKAGELFF	TGTGCCAGCAGTTTAGCAGGCAAGGCCGGGGAGCTGTTTTTT
-	TRBD2	TRBJ2-7	TRBV2	CASSLAGGPSYEQYF	TGTGCCAGCAGTTTAGCGGGAGGGCCCTCCTACGAGCAGTACTTC
-	-	TRBJ1-1	TRBV5-6	CASSFRGVGAFF	TGTGCCAGCAGCTTTCGGGGGGTTGGAGCTTTCTTT
-	-	TRBJ1-1	TRBV11-3	CASSPGTMVNTEAFF	TGTGCCAGCAGCCCGGGGACCATGGTGAACACTGAAGCTTTCTTT
-	-	TRBJ2-5	TRBV4-1	CATSLQGSETQYF	TGCGCCACCTCCCTCCAGGGGTCGGAGACCCAGTACTTC
-	-	TRBJ2-6	TRBV7-6	CASSLAGLGANVLTF	TGTGCCAGCAGCTTAGCGGGGCTTGGGGCCAACGTCCTGACTTTC
-	TRBD1	TRBJ2-5	TRBV7-8	CASSILGTGARETQYF	TGTGCCAGCAGTATACTGGGGACAGGGGCCCGGGAGACCCAGTACTTC
-	-	TRBJ2-2	TRBV2	CASSGAGTGELFF	TGTGCCAGCAGTGGGGCAGGAACCGGGGAGCTGTTTTTT
few	-	TRBJ2-3	TRBV18	CASSPGTDTQYF	TGTGCCAGCTCACCGGGGACAGATACGCAGTATTTT
-	TRBD1	TRBJ2-2	TRBV10-3	CAISGGAGGTLGELFF	TGTGCCATCAGTGGGGGAGCAGGGGGCACGTTAGGGGAGCTGTTTTTT
-	TRBD2	TRBJ2-7	TRBV25-1	CASSALAGIAYEQYF	TGTGCCAGCAGTGCCCTAGCGGGAATAGCCTACGAGCAGTACTTC
-	-	TRBJ2-2	TRBV2	CASSGQSTGELFF	TGTGCCAGCAGTGGACAGTCTACCGGGGAGCTGTTTTTT
-	-	TRBJ2-3	TRBV5-8	CASSLALTSTDTQYF	TGTGCCAGCAGCTTGGCTCTAACTAGCACAGATACGCAGTATTTT
once	-	TRBJ2-5	TRBV7-9	CASTWTELWGETQYF	TGTGCCAGCACGTGGACGGAACTTTGGGGAGAGACCCAGTACTTC
-	-	TRBJ1-3	TRBV5-1	CASSSQGSGNTIYF	TGCGCCAGCAGCTCCCAGGGATCTGGAAACACCATATATTTT
-	TRBD2	TRBJ2-7	TRBV18	CASSPQGTSGINEQYF	TGTGCCAGCTCACCACAAGGGACTAGCGGGATAAACGAGCAGTACTTC
-	TRBD2	TRBJ2-5	TRBV15	CATRPPRLAGGGGQETQYF	TGTGCCACCAGACCGCCCCGACTAGCGGGAGGGGGAGGCCAAGAGACCCAGTACTTC
-	-	TRBJ1-5	TRBV6-1	CASSEVRSNQPQHF	TGTGCCAGCAGTGAAGTGAGAAGCAATCAGCCCCAGCATTTT
-	-	TRBJ2-3	TRBV7-8	CASSLFTDTQYF	TGTGCCAGCAGCTTATTCACAGATACGCAGTATTTT
-	-	TRBJ2-5	TRBV7-2	CASSVGTYQETQYF	TGTGCCAGCAGCGTGGGAACCTACCAAGAGACCCAGTACTTC
-	TRBD1	TRBJ2-5	TRBV5-6	CASSPPGRTGPQETQYF	TGTGCCAGCAGCCCCCCGGGCCGGACAGGCCCCCAAGAGACCCAGTACTTC
-	-	TRBJ1-5	TRBV5-1	CASSLEYGQPQHF	TGCGCCAGCAGCTTGGAGTACGGTCAGCCCCAGCATTTT
once	-	TRBJ2-5	TRBV6-6	CASSSQGETQYF	TGTGCCAGCAGTTCTCAGGGGGAGACCCAGTACTTC
-	TRBD2	TRBJ2-1	TRBV7-3	CASSTSGSSYNEQFF	TGTGCCAGCAGCACTAGCGGGAGCTCCTACAATGAGCAGTTCTTC
-	TRBD2	TRBJ2-1	TRBV7-8	CASRLAVAGVGEQFF	TGTGCCAGCAGGTTAGCTGTTGCGGGAGTTGGCGAGCAGTTCTTC
-	TRBD1	TRBJ2-1	TRBV9	CASSPLTGAEQFF	TGTGCCAGCAGCCCCCTCACAGGGGCTGAGCAGTTCTTC
few	TRBD1	TRBJ2-5	TRBV5-6	CASSSPIQGKLETQYF	TGTGCCAGCAGCTCCCCAATACAGGGGAAGTTGGAGACCCAGTACTTC
-	-	TRBJ2-5	TRBV5-1	CASSSGRSQETQYF	TGCGCCAGCAGCTCTGGCAGGAGTCAAGAGACCCAGTACTTC
once	-	TRBJ1-5	TRBV7-8	CASSPSRANQPQHF	TGTGCCAGCAGCCCAAGCAGGGCGAATCAGCCCCAGCATTTT
-	-	TRBJ2-1	TRBV18	CASSRASTDYNEQFF	TGTGCCAGCTCACGGGCTAGCACCGACTACAATGAGCAGTTCTTC
-	TRBD2	TRBJ2-7	TRBV27	CASSLLTSGSLEQYF	TGTGCCAGCAGTTTATTGACTAGCGGGAGCCTTGAGCAGTACTTC
-	-	TRBJ2-6	TRBV14	CASSQDPAQGSHSGANVLTF	TGTGCCAGCAGCCAAGACCCAGCCCAGGGGTCTCACTCTGGGGCCAACGTCCTGACTTTC
-	-	TRBJ2-5	TRBV11-2	CASSQNPSQKETQYF	TGTGCCAGCAGCCAAAACCCCTCACAGAAAGAGACCCAGTACTTC
medium-sized	TRBD2	TRBJ2-1	TRBV7-9	CASSSFSGRTSSYNEQFF	TGTGCCAGCAGCTCCTTTAGCGGGAGGACAAGCTCCTACAATGAGCAGTTCTTC
-	-	TRBJ2-6	TRBV12-2	CASRPGTSSSGANVLTF	TGTGCAAGTCGCCCCGGGACTAGCAGCTCTGGGGCCAACGTCCTGACTTTC
few	-	TRBJ1-1	TRBV5-6	CASSLRGTEAFF	TGTGCCAGCAGCTTGAGAGGGACTGAAGCTTTCTTT
-	-	TRBJ2-4	TRBV30	CAWSVQGDKNIQYF	TGTGCCTGGAGTGTTCAAGGGGACAAAAACATTCAGTACTTC
-	TRBD1	TRBJ1-1	TRBV23-1	CASSQIPTGEDTEAFF	TGCGCCAGCAGTCAAATCCCGACAGGGGAGGACACTGAAGCTTTCTTT
-	-	TRBJ2-7	TRBV5-5	CASSLVAASYEQYF	TGTGCCAGCAGCTTGGTGGCGGCCTCCTACGAGCAGTACTTC
few	TRBD2	TRBJ2-2	TRBV27	CASSLLRLAENTGELFF	TGTGCCAGCAGTTTATTACGCCTAGCGGAGAACACCGGGGAGCTGTTTTTT
-	-	TRBJ1-1	TRBV7-3	CASSPGRGSTEAFF	TGTGCCAGCAGCCCGGGGAGGGGGAGCACTGAAGCTTTCTTT
-	-	TRBJ2-7	TRBV5-1	CASSLPTHSGNYEQYF	TGCGCCAGCAGCTTACCTACCCACTCCGGAAACTACGAGCAGTACTTC